This T cell receptor (beta chain) was observed in a study of response to subunit inactivated influenza vaccine. TCRdb recomputed calls from the RT-PCR reads with MiXCR, one row per CDR3 protein. The sample includes some 570,000 distinct CDR3 sequences, roughly 12% of them seen just once. The CDR3 contains 13 residues. From germline, CDR1 is SGHRS and CDR2 YFSETQ. This clonotype was recorded a few times. The junction does not match germline at one end; this may be a read error. These same records also appear under a second study, on T cells expressing NK-cell markers. That source notes: UMIs accompanied the 5'RACE template switching by which TCR beta cDNA was made. Beta-chain profiling covered CD3+CD56+NKG2C+, CD3+CD56+NKG2C- and CD3+CD56-NKG2C+ sorted subsets. A range of roughly 1.0-8% of CD8+ T cells consisted of dominant NKG2C+ clonotypes in about six donors. Questions lingered over whether expanded NKG2C+ T cell clones were HCMV-specific.

The sequenced sample was PBMCs from blood, obtained on the day of vaccination. This TCR was sampled from a man aged 45-60 years who received an inactivated influenza vaccine. V gene TRBV5-1 combines with J gene TRBJ2-1; D is uncertain. CDR3 loop: CARSLNQNNEQFF. CDR3 coding DNA: TGCGCCAGAAGCTTGAACCAAAACAATGAGCAGTTCTTC.